The text below deals with one T cell receptor (beta chain). Donors were grouped by their self-reported clinical history. The source of the sample is a study of blood T cell repertoires in COVID-19. Using immunoSEQ multiplex PCR, the repertoire was profiled, and TCRdb retains in-frame clones only, with some absent. Altogether 350,000 to 450,000 clones are present, roughly 88% being singletons, with the ten largest covering about 1.5%. This sequence originates from a woman aged 18-29 years who had been exposed to COVID-19. Sequences were obtained from PBMCs or T cells enriched from blood (not recorded which).

CDR3: CASSLAPRGPAFYNEQFF. The DNA for the CDR3 is TGTGCCAGCAGCTTAGCCCCTAGGGGGCCCGCCTTCTACAATGAGCAGTTCTTC. The chain uses TRBV7-2 and TRBJ2-1; 7 bases match TRBD1. Unmatched junction bases numbered 11, after V lost 0 bases and J lost 3 bases. The CDR3 runs to 18 residues. Germline lookup yields CDR1 SGHTA and CDR2 FQGNSA. The full variable domain, with the rest looked up from reference TRBV7-2 and TRBJ2-1, is GAGVSQSPSNKVTEKGKDVELRCDPISGHTALYWYRQSLGQGLEFLIYFQGNSAPDKSGLPSDRFSAERTGGSVSTLTIQRTQQEDSAVYLCASSLAPRGPAFYNEQFFGPGTRLTVL.